A single T cell receptor (beta chain) is shown here with its context. These data belong to a study of beta chain features in type 1 diabetes. V shed 2 bases and J 2 bases; nucleotides not matched to a gene: 11. The CDR3 runs to 17 residues. Germline V gene lookup returns CDR1 KGHSH and CDR2 LQKENI. Sequencing targeted expressed TCRB transcripts, as all isolated RNA had been reverse transcribed. Assay: immunoSEQ multiplex PCR; the TCRdb copy retains only in-frame clones and omits some. The sample holds 900,000 or so clones; 17% are singletons and the top ten take around 0.02%. What was sequenced was naive CD4+ T cells from blood. The chain uses TRBV18 and TRBJ2-7; TRBD2 aligns across 8 bases. This sequence was found in a young woman in good health. The CDR3: CASSPSIGGGFPYEQYF. The CDR3 DNA is TGTGCCAGCTCACCAAGCATCGGCGGGGGGTTCCCCTACGAGCAGTACTTC.